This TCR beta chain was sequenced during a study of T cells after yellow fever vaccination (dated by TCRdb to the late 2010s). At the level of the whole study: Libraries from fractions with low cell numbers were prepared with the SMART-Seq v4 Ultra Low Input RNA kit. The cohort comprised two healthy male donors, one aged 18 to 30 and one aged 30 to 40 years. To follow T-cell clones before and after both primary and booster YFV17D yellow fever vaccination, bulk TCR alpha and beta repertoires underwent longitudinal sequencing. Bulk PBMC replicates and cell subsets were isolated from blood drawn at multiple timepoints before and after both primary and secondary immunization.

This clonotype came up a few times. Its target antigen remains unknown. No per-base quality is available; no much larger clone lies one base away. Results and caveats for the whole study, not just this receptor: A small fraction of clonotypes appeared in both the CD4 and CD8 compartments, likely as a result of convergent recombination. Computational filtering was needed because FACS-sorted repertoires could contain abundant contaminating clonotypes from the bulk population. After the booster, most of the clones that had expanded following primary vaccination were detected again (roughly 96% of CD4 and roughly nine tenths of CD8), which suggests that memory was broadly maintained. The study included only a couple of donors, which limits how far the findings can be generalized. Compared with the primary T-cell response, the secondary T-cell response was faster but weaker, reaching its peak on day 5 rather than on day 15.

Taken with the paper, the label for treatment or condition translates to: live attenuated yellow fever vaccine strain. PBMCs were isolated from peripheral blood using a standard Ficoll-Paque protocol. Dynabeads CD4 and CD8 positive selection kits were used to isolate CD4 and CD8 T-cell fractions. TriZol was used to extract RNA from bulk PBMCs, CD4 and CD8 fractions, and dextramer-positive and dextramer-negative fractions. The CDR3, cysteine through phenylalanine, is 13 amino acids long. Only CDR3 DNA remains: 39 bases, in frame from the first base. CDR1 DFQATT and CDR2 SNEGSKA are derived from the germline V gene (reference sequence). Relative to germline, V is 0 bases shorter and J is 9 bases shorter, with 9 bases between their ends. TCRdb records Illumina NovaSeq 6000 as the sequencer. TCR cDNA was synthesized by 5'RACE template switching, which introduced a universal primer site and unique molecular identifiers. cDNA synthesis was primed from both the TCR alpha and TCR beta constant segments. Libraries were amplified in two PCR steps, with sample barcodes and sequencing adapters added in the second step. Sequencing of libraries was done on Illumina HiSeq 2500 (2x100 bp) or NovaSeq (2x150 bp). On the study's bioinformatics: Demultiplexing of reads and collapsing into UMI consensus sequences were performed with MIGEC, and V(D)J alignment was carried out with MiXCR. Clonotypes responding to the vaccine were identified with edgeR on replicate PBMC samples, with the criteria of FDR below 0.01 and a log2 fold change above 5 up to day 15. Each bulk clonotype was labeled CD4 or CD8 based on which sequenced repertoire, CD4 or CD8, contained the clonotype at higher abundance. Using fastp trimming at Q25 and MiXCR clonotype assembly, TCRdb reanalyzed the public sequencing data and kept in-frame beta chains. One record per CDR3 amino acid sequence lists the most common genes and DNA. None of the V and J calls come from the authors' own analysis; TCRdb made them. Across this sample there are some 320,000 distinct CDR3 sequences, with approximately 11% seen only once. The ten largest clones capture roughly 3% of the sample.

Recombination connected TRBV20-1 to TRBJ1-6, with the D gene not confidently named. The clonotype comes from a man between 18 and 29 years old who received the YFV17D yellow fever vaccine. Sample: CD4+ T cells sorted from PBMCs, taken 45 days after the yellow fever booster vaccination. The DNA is TGCAGTGCTAGAGATGATCGGCGTTCACCCCTCCACTTT. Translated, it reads CSARDDRRSPLHF.